Listed here are 21 T cell receptor beta chains from one sample, sequenced in a study of blood T cell repertoires in COVID-19. Using immunoSEQ multiplex PCR, the repertoire was profiled, and TCRdb retains in-frame clones only, with some absent. The sample has 200,000 to 250,000 clones, roughly 80% seen once; the top ten hold roughly 7%. The source material was peripheral blood. The origin of the receptors is a woman in her 70s with acute or convalescent COVID-19.

The gene calls are TRBV5-4 and TRBJ2-2; TRBD2 matches 10 bases. Trimming cost V 4 bases and J 0 bases; bases outside gene matches: 6. CDR1 and CDR2 (germline): SGHNT, YYREEE (reference sequence). The CDR3 has 17 residues. The CDR3 loop reads CASSDPTSGANTGELFF. For the CDR3, the DNA is TGTGCCAGCAGCGACCCTACTAGCGGGGCGAACACCGGGGAGCTGTTTTTT.

The J gene is TRBJ1-4, the V gene TRBV19; D unresolved. The length of the CDR3 is 21 residues. Germline loops: CDR1 LNHDA, CDR2 SQIVND (reference sequence). The V end lost 1 base, the J end lost 0 bases, and 24 bases lay between the germline ends. The CDR3 DNA sequence: TGTGCCAGTAGTATAGGCTTTGTTGGAACAAGCACCGGGGCAACTAATGAAAAACTGTTTTTT. Translating gives CASSIGFVGTSTGATNEKLFF.

The rearrangement uses TRBV11-3 and TRBJ1-3; 8 bases fit TRBD1. The CDR3 contains 16 residues. The ends lost 5 bases at V and 4 bases at J; junction bases unmatched: 10. Germline lookup yields CDR1 SGHNT and CDR2 YENEEA. The CDR3 coding sequence is TGTGCCAGCAGCCTCCCCGGAGGACAGGGCGGAAACACCATATATTTT. Protein sequence: CASSLPGGQGGNTIYF.

This chain links TRBV19 with TRBJ2-7; unclear D gene. Trimming took off 3 bases at V and 2 bases at J, with 11 bases between the two ends. The CDR3 covers 14 residues. Germline CDR1 is LNHDA and CDR2 is SQIVND (reference sequence). The CDR3 bases are TGTGCCAGTAGTATCACAGTTACAACCTACGAGCAGTACTTC. Residues: CASSITVTTYEQYF.

The chain combines TRBV7-9 with TRBJ2-7, with D possibly matching TRBD1 (7 bases). Between the trimmed V and J ends, which lost 4 bases and 0 bases, there was a span of 16 bases. CDR1 is SEHNR and CDR2 is FQNEAQ in the germline V gene (reference sequence). The CDR3 covers 16 residues. The chain's CDR3 is CASSSGGGGASYEQYF. The CDR3 DNA follows: TGTGCCAGCAGCTCAGGAGGGGGCGGGGCCTCCTACGAGCAGTACTTC.

V is TRBV5-1 and J is TRBJ1-2; TRBD1 agrees at 7 bases. Per the germline V gene, CDR1 is SGHRS and CDR2 is YFSETQ. There are 15 residues in the CDR3. The junction had 10 bases not matched to a gene; V was cut back by 0 bases and J by 8 bases. The CDR3 DNA follows: TGCGCCAGCAGCTTGGCCTCTAACAGGGGAGAAGGCTACACCTTC. Its translation: CASSLASNRGEGYTF.

V is TRBV3-1 (or the pseudogene TRBV3-2) and J is TRBJ1-6, with D unresolved. CDR3 size: 16 residues. Trimming took 4 bases from V and 1 from J, leaving 11 bases between them. Germline V gene sequence: CDR1 LGHDT, CDR2 YNNKEL (reference sequence). CDR3 region: CASSPGVGSYNSPLHF. The CDR3 bases are TGTGCCAGCAGCCCGGGAGTAGGTTCCTATAATTCACCCCTCCACTTT.

The chain couples TRBV4-1 to TRBJ2-6; D remains unclear. V dropped 0 bases and J dropped 2 bases, with 5 bases sitting between them. The CDR3 contains 15 residues. Germline loops: CDR1 MGHRA, CDR2 YSYEKL. This CDR3 reads CASSQDPAGANVLTF. In nucleotides, the CDR3 is TGCGCCAGCAGCCAAGATCCTGCTGGGGCCAACGTCCTGACTTTC.

The chain links TRBV6-4 to TRBJ1-1; D may be TRBD1 (5 bases). The germline V gene has CDR1 MRHNA and CDR2 SNTAGT. The CDR3 extends over 12 amino acids. Trimming took 2 bases from V and 9 from J, leaving 10 bases between them. CDR3 protein: CASSDAQGKAFF. CDR3 in DNA: TGTGCCAGCAGTGACGCGCAGGGTAAAGCTTTCTTT.

Points on this clone: One junction end disagrees with the germline gene, perhaps due to a read error. This chain connects TRBV2 to TRBJ2-2; D may be TRBD2 (5 bases). This CDR3 contains 11 residues. Germline CDR1 reads SNHLY; CDR2 reads FYNNEI. CDR3 residues: CRGQRTGELFF. The CDR3 nucleotides read TGCAGAGGGCAGCGTACCGGGGAGCTGTTTTTT.

The chain is built from TRBV5-4 and TRBJ2-1; D perhaps matches TRBD1 (7 bases). V was trimmed by 2 bases and J by 9 bases, leaving 9 bases between them. This CDR3 spans 12 amino acids. From germline, CDR1 is SGHNT and CDR2 YYREEE (reference sequence). The CDR3 here is CASSFQGGEQFF. CDR3 in DNA: TGTGCCAGCAGCTTCCAGGGGGGTGAGCAGTTCTTC.

Here the CDR3 DNA reads TGTGCCAGCAGCTTAATCGGAGGAGACGTCTGGGAGACCCAGTACTTC. It codes for CASSLIGGDVWETQYF. This chain connects TRBV5-6 to TRBJ2-5, with D possibly TRBD2 on 5 matching bases. V was trimmed by 2 bases and J by 5 bases, leaving 19 bases between them. The CDR3 runs to 16 residues. Germline V gives CDR1 SGHDT, CDR2 YYEEEE.

V and J are TRBV29-1 and TRBJ1-4; 7 nucleotides align to TRBD1. The trim removed 5 bases at V and 7 bases at J, leaving 4 bases unmatched. The CDR3 covers 12 residues. Per germline, CDR1 SQVTM and CDR2 ANQGSEA. The CDR3 loop is CSVQGVSEKLFF. CDR3 bases: TGCAGCGTTCAGGGGGTGTCTGAAAAACTGTTTTTT.

V gene TRBV27 combines with J gene TRBJ2-1; 7 positions agree with TRBD1. V was clipped by 8 bases and J by 6 bases; unmatched bases: 10. The CDR3 runs 14 residues. The germline V gene has CDR1 MNHEY and CDR2 SMNVEV (reference sequence). The CDR3, as DNA: TGTGCCAGCGGCGATAGACAGGGAACCAATGAGCAGTTCTTC. Its translation: CASGDRQGTNEQFF.

This chain joins TRBV4-1 and TRBJ2-3; D remains unclear. Trimming cost V 0 bases and J 2 bases, with 9 bases left between them. The CDR3 totals 15 residues. CDR1 and CDR2 (germline): MGHRA, YSYEKL. CDR3 nucleotide sequence: TGCGCCAGCAGCCAAGATCCTACGCACACAGATACGCAGTATTTT. It encodes CASSQDPTHTDTQYF.

The chain carries TRBV9 and TRBJ2-1; 11 bases map to TRBD2. The CDR3 is made up of 20 amino acids. Trimming took 4 bases from V and 0 from J; bases not matched to a gene: 15. Germline V gene data show CDR1 as SGDLS and CDR2 as YYNGEE. The DNA for the CDR3 is TGTGCCAGCAGCCCAAGGGGGCTAGCGGGGGGTGCGAGCTCCTACAATGAGCAGTTCTTC. It yields the protein CASSPRGLAGGASSYNEQFF.

This chain links TRBV5-1 with TRBJ2-1; 8 positions agree with TRBD2. V lost 1 base to trimming and J lost 9 bases; unmatched junction nucleotides: 3. The CDR3 contains 13 residues. CDR1 and CDR2 (germline): SGHRS, YFSETQ. The DNA of the CDR3 is TGCGCCAGCAGCTTGCCCAGCGGGGGTGAGCAGTTCTTC. It is translated as CASSLPSGGEQFF.

CDR3 DNA: TGCGCCAGCAGCCAAGAGGGACTAGCGGGGAGCCCCACAGATACGCAGTATTTT. Protein: CASSQEGLAGSPTDTQYF. The J gene is TRBJ2-3, the V gene TRBV4-3; 13 nucleotides align to TRBD2. From germline, CDR1 is LGHNA and CDR2 YSLEER. The CDR3 spans 18 residues. V shed 0 bases, J shed 2 bases, and the junction held 5 bases outside the gene matches.

The gene calls are TRBV2 and TRBJ2-5; 10 bases map to TRBD2. The ends lost 2 bases at V and 0 bases at J; junction bases unmatched: 9. CDR3 length: 18 residues. CDR1 is SNHLY and CDR2 is FYNNEI in the germline V gene. The chain's CDR3 is CASSEKGLAGDYQETQYF. DNA of the CDR3: TGTGCCAGCAGTGAAAAGGGTCTAGCGGGGGACTACCAAGAGACCCAGTACTTC.

This chain connects TRBV7-3 to TRBJ1-5; possible D gene TRBD1, 5 bases. This CDR3 contains 15 residues. The V end was cut by 2 bases, the J end by 5 bases, with 13 bases between. Per germline, CDR1 SGHTA and CDR2 FQGTGA. The CDR3 DNA reads as TGTGCCAGCAGCTTACTCGATGGAGGGGATCAGCCCCAGCATTTT. It encodes CASSLLDGGDQPQHF. The full variable domain, completed using reference TRBV7-3 and TRBJ1-5, is GAGVSQTPSNKVTEKGKYVELRCDPISGHTALYWYRQSLGQGPEFLIYFQGTGAADDSGLPNDRFFAVRPEGSVSTLKIQRTERGDSAVYLCASSLLDGGDQPQHFGDGTRLSIL.

This clone was observed a single time. The chain uses TRBV9 and TRBJ1-3, with a weak D call TRBD1 (5 bases). Germline V gene lookup returns CDR1 SGDLS and CDR2 YYNGEE. CDR3 size: 15 residues. V lost 0 bases to trimming and J lost 3 bases, with 10 bases between them. The CDR3 coding sequence is TGTGCCAGCAGCGTAGAGGGGTTCGGTGGAAACACCATATATTTT. Amino acid sequence: CASSVEGFGGNTIYF.